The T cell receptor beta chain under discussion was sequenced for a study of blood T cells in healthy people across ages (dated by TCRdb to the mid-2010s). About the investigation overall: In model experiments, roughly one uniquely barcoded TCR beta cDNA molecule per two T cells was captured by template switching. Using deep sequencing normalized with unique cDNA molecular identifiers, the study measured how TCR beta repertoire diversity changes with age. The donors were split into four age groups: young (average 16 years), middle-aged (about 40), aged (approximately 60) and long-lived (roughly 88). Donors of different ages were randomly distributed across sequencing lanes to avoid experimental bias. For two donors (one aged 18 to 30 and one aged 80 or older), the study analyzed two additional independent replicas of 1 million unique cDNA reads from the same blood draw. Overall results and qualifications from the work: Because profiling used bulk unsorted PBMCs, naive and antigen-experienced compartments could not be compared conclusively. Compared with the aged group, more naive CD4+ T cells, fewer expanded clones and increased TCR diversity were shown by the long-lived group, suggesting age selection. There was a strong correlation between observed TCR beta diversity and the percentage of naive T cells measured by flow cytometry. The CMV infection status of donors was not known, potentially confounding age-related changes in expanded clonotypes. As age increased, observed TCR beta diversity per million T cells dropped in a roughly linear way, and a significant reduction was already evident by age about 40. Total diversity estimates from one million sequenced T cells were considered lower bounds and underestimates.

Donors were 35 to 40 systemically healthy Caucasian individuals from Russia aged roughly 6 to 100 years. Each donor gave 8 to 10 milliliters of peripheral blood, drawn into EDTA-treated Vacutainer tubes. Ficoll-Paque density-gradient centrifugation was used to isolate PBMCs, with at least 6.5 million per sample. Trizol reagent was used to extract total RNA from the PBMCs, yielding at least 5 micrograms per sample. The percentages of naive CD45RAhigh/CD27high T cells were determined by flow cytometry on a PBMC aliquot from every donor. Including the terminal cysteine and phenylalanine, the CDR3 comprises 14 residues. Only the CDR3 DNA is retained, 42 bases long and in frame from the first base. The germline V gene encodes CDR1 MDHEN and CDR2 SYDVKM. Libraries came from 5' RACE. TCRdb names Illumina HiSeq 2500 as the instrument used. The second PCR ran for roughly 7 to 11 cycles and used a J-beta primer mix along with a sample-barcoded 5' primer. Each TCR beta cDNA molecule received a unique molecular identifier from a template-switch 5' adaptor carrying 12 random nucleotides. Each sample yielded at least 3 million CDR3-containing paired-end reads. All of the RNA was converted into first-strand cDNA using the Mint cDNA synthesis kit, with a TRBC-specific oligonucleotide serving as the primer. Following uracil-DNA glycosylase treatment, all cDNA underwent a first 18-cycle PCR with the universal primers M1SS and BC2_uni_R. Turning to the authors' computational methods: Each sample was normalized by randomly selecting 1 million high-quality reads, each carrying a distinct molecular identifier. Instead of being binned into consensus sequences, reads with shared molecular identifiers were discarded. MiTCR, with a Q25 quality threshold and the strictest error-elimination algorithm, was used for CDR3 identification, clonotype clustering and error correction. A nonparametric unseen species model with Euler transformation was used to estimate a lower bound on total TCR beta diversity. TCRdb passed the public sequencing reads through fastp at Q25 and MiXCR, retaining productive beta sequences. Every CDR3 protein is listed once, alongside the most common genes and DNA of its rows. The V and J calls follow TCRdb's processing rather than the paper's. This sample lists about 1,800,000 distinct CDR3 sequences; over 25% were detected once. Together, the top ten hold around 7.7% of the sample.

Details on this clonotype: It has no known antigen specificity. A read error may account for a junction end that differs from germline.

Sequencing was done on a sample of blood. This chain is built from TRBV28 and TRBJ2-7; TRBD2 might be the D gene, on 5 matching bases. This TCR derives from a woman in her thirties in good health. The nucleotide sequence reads TGTACCAGCAGTTTACGGGAATACAGCCACGAGCAGTACTTC. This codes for CTSSLREYSHEQYF.